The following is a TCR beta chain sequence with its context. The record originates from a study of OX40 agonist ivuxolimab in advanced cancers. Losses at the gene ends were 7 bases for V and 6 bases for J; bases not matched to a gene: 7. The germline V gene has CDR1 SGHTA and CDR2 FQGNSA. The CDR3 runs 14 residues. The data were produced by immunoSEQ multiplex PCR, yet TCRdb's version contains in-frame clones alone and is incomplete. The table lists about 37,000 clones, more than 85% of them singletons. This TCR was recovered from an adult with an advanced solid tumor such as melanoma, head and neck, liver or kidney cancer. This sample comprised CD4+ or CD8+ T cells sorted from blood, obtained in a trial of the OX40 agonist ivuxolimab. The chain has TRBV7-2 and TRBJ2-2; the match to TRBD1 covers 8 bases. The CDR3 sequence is CASKAGGTAGELFF. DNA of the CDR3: TGTGCCAGCAAAGCAGGGGGCACCGCCGGGGAGCTGTTTTTT. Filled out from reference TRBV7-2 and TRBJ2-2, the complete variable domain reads GAGVSQSPSNKVTEKGKDVELRCDPISGHTALYWYRQSLGQGLEFLIYFQGNSAPDKSGLPSDRFSAERTGGSVSTLTIQRTQQEDSAVYLCASKAGGTAGELFFGEGSRLTVL.